The 16 T cell receptor beta chains below all came from one sample that was sequenced in a study of beta chain features in type 1 diabetes. The whole isolated RNA underwent reverse transcription, so sequencing captured expressed TCRB transcripts. Here immunoSEQ multiplex PCR was the method, and the copy in TCRdb shows in-frame clones only, minus some. The data show fewer than 550,000 clones, about an eighth seen once. Sequences were obtained from naive CD4+ T cells from blood. These receptors were obtained from a woman aged 18-29 years in good health.

The CDR3 is CASSLPGTNYGYTF. DNA of the CDR3: TGTGCCAGCTCCCTCCCGGGAACTAACTATGGCTACACCTTC. The chain links TRBV18 to TRBJ1-2; unclear D gene. The CDR3 is made up of 14 amino acids. Trimming took 6 bases from V and 0 from J, leaving 11 bases between them. Germline V lookup: CDR1 KGHSH, CDR2 LQKENI.

This clone occurred a few times. This chain uses TRBV5-6 with TRBJ2-2; TRBD1 matches 8 bases. Losses at the gene ends were 3 bases for V and 5 bases for J; bases not matched to a gene: 6. CDR3 length equals 15 residues. CDR1 and CDR2 (germline): SGHDT, YYEEEE. CDR3 residues: CASSSDRGETGELFF. The CDR3 DNA is TGTGCCAGCAGCTCCGACAGGGGAGAAACCGGGGAGCTGTTTTTT.

The chain joins TRBV4-1 to TRBJ2-4, with TRBD1 matching 7 bases. The ends lost 2 bases at V and 5 bases at J; junction bases unmatched: 12. Germline CDR1 reads MGHRA; CDR2 reads YSYEKL. This CDR3 comprises 17 residues. CDR3 amino acids: CASSQLSLQGRENIQYF. The DNA for the CDR3 is TGCGCCAGCAGCCAACTAAGCCTACAGGGGAGAGAAAACATTCAGTACTTC.

This clone came up a few times. This chain joins TRBV5-1 and TRBJ2-1, with 7 bases lining up with TRBD1. The CDR3 has 15 residues. V was pared by 0 bases and J by 4 bases, with 4 bases of the junction left unmatched. Germline V CDR1 and CDR2: SGHRS, YFSETQ. CDR3 protein: CASSLALGQYNEQFF. The CDR3 DNA reads TGCGCCAGCAGCTTGGCCTTGGGACAGTACAATGAGCAGTTCTTC.

About this clone: Different DNA sequences within this sample yield the same CDR3. The V gene is TRBV7-9, the J gene TRBJ2-4; D is unresolved. The germline V and J ends were trimmed by 3 bases and 9 bases, with 12 bases remaining between them. CDR3 length: 13 residues. Germline assignment: CDR1 SEHNR and CDR2 FQNEAQ (reference sequence). The CDR3 nucleotides read TGTGCCAGCAGCTTTTTTGAGGAAGGCATTCAGTACTTC. Its protein is CASSFFEEGIQYF.

This clone was counted a few times. The chain uses TRBV18 and TRBJ2-7; D is uncertain. The V gene lost 5 bases and the J gene lost 5 bases, with 7 bases spanning the gap. CDR3 length: 11 residues. Germline loops: CDR1 KGHSH, CDR2 LQKENI. CDR3 protein: CASSFSNEQYF. CDR3 coding DNA: TGTGCCAGCTCATTTAGCAACGAGCAGTACTTC.

This chain links TRBV7-9 with TRBJ2-1; 13 bases match TRBD2. The V gene end was trimmed by 5 bases and the J gene end by 6 bases; junction bases not matched to a gene: 4. The CDR3 is 15 residues long. The germline gives CDR1 SEHNR, CDR2 FQNEAQ (reference sequence). CDR3 sequence (DNA): TGTGCCAGCAGCAGGGGACTAGCGGGGCGCAATGAGCAGTTCTTC. Its protein is CASSRGLAGRNEQFF.

This clone was counted a few times. The rearrangement uses TRBV18 and TRBJ2-7; D unclear. The germline V gene encodes CDR1 KGHSH and CDR2 LQKENI. Trimming removed 2 bases at V and 0 bases at J, with 5 bases between. The CDR3 extends over 13 amino acids. This CDR3 is CASSPGISYEQYV. The CDR3 coding sequence is TGTGCCAGCTCACCAGGCATCTCCTACGAGCAGTACGTC.

This clone was seen only a few times. This chain links TRBV28 with TRBJ2-3; D is perhaps TRBD1 (6 bases). CDR3 length: 15 amino acids. Germline CDR1 and CDR2: MDHEN and SYDVKM. The V and J ends lost 2 bases and 4 bases respectively, with 13 bases between them. CDR3 residues: CASSLGPGQPDTQYF. The CDR3 coding sequence is TGTGCCAGCAGTTTAGGGCCTGGACAGCCAGATACGCAGTATTTT.

This clone has a handful of counts. This chain connects TRBV10-2 to TRBJ2-5; 9 bases are shared with TRBD2. Germline CDR1 reads WSHSY; CDR2 reads SAAADI. V lost 3 bases and J lost 4; bases outside the gene matches: 3. The CDR3 length is 14 residues. DNA of the CDR3: TGCGCCAGCAGTGAAAGTAGCGGGGGAGAGACCCAGTACTTC. Protein sequence: CASSESSGGETQYF.

V and J are TRBV6-6 and TRBJ1-5; possible D gene TRBD1, 5 bases. The CDR3 covers 14 residues. CDR1 and CDR2 (germline): MNHNY, SVGAGI (reference sequence). Trimming cost V 0 bases and J 9 bases, with 12 bases left between them. The DNA for the CDR3 is TGTGCCAGCAGTTACTCGGCAGGGACGTTGCCCCAGCATTTT. As protein: CASSYSAGTLPQHF.

This chain joins TRBV19 and TRBJ2-7, with 8 bases lining up with TRBD2. Germline V gives CDR1 LNHDA, CDR2 SQIVND (reference sequence). V trimming: 4 bases; J trimming: 0 bases; junction bases outside the gene matches: 14. There are 18 residues in the CDR3. CDR3: CASSTLGGPSGYSYEQYF. The CDR3 DNA is TGTGCCAGTAGTACTCTGGGCGGCCCTAGCGGGTACTCCTACGAGCAGTACTTC.

The chain has TRBV29-1 and TRBJ1-2, with a tentative D call TRBD1 (6 bases). V gave up 4 bases and J gave up 2 bases, with 14 bases separating them. Germline assignment: CDR1 SQVTM and CDR2 ANQGSEA. This CDR3 region has 14 residues. CDR3 sequence: CSVAPRGTNYGYTF. Written as DNA, the CDR3 is TGCAGCGTTGCCCCCAGGGGAACCAACTATGGCTACACCTTC.

This clone showed up just a few times. A read error may be the cause here, since a much bigger clone is one base away. The chain recombines TRBV11-2 with TRBJ1-1; D is ambiguous. In germline, CDR1 is SGHAT, CDR2 FQNNGV. V lost 4 bases to trimming and J lost 1 base, with 4 bases between them. This CDR3 spans 12 amino acids. This CDR3 is CASSSKNTEAFF. As DNA, the CDR3 is TGTGCCAGCAGCTCAAAGAACACTGAAGCTTTCTTT.

V usage is TRBV5-1 and J usage is TRBJ2-1, with D uncertain. The germline gives CDR1 SGHRS, CDR2 YFSETQ. The CDR3 is made up of 15 amino acids. V lost 2 bases and J lost 0, with 9 bases in between. The CDR3 spells CASSLVGGSYNEQFF. The DNA of the CDR3 is TGCGCCAGCAGCTTAGTGGGTGGCTCCTACAATGAGCAGTTCTTC.

This clone occurred a few times. This chain uses TRBV6-5 with TRBJ2-1; TRBD1 might be the D (6 bases). The CDR3 runs 15 residues. Germline CDR1 reads MNHEY; CDR2 reads SVGAGI. The ends were cut back, 6 bases at V and 3 bases at J, with 15 bases in the middle. The CDR3 DNA follows: TGTGCCAGCAGCTGGGACATCTCCCTCTACAATGAGCAGTTCTTC. Translated: CASSWDISLYNEQFF.